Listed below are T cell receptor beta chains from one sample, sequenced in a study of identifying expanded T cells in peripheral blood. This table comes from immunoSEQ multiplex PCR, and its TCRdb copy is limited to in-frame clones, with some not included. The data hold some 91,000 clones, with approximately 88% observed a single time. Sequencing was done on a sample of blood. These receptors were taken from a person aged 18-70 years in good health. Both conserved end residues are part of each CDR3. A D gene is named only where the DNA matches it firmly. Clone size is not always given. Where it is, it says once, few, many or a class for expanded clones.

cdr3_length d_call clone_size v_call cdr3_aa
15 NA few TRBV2 CASSEEGVRNSPLHF
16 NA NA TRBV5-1 CASSPRLDSGANVLTF
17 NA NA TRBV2 CASSATRATQLSFLAFF
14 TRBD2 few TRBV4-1 CASSQAAGGETQYF
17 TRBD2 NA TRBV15 CATSRVPTLAGGDEQYF
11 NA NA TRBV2 CASSTKETQYF
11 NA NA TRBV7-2 CASSLQGEQYF
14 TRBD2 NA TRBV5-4 CASGQAGNSYEQYF
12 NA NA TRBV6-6 CASVGAGYEQYF
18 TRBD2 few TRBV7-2 CASSPRGRGVTSYNEQFF
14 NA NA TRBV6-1 CASSPRRESYEQYF
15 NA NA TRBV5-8 CASRAYAQPPTEAFF
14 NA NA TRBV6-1 CASSDGQMNTEAFF
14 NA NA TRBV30 CAWSRGTMKNIQYF
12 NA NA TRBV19 CASSIVGDTQYF
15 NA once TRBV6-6 CASSYSEGWANEQFF
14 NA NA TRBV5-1 CASSLFGYGDEQYF
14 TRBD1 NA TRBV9 CASSRRGQVNIQYF
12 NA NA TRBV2 CASASNTDTQYF
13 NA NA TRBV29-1 CSVEQDLGYEQYF
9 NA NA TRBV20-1 CSAEREQFF
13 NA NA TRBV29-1 CSVSGTSGYEQYF
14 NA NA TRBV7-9 CASSLGQPYNEQFF
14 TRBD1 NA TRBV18 CASSTKGAEETQYF
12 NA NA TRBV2 CASSASGETQYF
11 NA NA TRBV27 CASSDSGTQYF
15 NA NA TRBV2 CASSVTGVSYNEQFF
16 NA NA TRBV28 CASKPHSGQTNTEAFF
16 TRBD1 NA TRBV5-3 CARSTSGTGVTGELFF
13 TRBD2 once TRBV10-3 CAIRPTSGGGQFF
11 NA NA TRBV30 CAWSGPGEAFF
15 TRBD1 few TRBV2 CASRGGQVGLETQYF
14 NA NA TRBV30 CAWALGGFQETQYF
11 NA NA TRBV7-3 CASSSENEQFF
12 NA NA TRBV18 CASSPATDEQYF
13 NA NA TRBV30 CAWSSGPSYEQYF
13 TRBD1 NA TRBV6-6 CASRDRENQPQHF
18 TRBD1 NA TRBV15 CATSRDDRDRGSRETQYF
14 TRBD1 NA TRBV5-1 CASSLGTGANEQFF
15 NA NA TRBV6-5 CASSRGEISYNEQFF
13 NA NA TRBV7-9 CASSSGRGHEQFF
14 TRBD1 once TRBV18 CASSPKTGGTEAFF
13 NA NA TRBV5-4 CASSIFQGYGYTF
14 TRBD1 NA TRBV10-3 CAISSDRGNTEAFF
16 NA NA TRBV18 CASSPPQRGRMNEQFF
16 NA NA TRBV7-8 CASSLVVQGSYYGYTF
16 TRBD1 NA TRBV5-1 CASSVPGQGAKYGYTF
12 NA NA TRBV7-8 CASRGGSYEQYF
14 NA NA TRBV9 CASSVGSQGSEQYF
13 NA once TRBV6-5 CASSRGYGTEAFF
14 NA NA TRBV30 CAWSQGTNNSPLHF
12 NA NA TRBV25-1 CASISPGFQQFF
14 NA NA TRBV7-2 CASSPGTSTDTQYF
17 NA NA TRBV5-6 CASRLRPGRTNTGELFF
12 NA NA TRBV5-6 CASSRGFYEQYF
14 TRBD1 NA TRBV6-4 CASSDGQETTEAFF